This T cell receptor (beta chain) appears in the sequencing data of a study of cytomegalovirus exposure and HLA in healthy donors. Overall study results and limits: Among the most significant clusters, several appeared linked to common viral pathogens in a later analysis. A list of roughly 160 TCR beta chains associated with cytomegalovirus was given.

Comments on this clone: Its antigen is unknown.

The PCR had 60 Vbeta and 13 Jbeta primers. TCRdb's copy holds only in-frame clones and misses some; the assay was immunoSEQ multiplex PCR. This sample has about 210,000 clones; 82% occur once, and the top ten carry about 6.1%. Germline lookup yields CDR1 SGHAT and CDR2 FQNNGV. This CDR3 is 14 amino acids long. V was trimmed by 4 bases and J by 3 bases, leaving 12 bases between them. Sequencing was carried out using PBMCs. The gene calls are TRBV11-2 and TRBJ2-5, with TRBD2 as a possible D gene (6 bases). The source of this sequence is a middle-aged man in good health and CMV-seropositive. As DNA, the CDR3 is TGTGCCAGCAGCTCCGTCGGGGGAGAAGAGACCCAGTACTTC. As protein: CASSSVGGEETQYF.